The clone carrying this T cell receptor (beta chain) has only a few counts. Its antigen is as yet unknown. CDR1 DFQATT and CDR2 SNEGSKA come from the germline V gene (reference sequence). This CDR3 is 13 amino acids long. V was clipped by 6 bases and J by 2 bases, with 12 bases between them. This specimen comes from a study of prognosis after radiotherapy for stage I lung cancer. Overall study: Tumor type comprised squamous cell carcinoma in more than 5 patients and adenocarcinoma in under 15.

The study's findings and limits: Where distant metastases developed, patients had lower Shannon entropy after stereotactic body radiation therapy.

The patient cohort was node-negative on CT and PET/CT, with no prior chemotherapy, radiotherapy or other malignancies. Peripheral blood, around 6 milliliters per draw, was collected at each of two time points. Two-round multiplex PCR amplified TCR beta CDR3 from genomic DNA. Primers targeting each individual TRBV and TRBJ gene were applied in first-round PCR. TCRdb re-derived calls from the multiplex PCR reads in MiXCR, one entry per CDR3 protein. The table lists 20,000 to 30,000 distinct CDR3 sequences, roughly 40% of them singletons, with 62% in the top ten. V gene TRBV20-1 combines with J gene TRBJ2-3; possibly TRBD2 for D (5 bases). The sequences come from PBMCs, collected before or after stereotactic body radiation therapy (not recorded which). The receptor was derived from a donor aged 50 or older with non-small cell lung cancer. CDR3 residues: CSATTRFTDTQYF. The CDR3 bases are TGCAGTGCCACTACTAGGTTCACAGATACGCAGTATTTT.